A single sample gave rise to the 27 T cell receptor beta chains below, sequenced in a study of identical twins. TCRdb processed the 5' RACE reads anew with MiXCR; each CDR3 protein has one entry. The table has a few hundred thousand distinct CDR3 sequences, about 8% seen once. These same data were also listed under a study on yellow fever vaccine responses in identical twins.

The sequencing input was CD8+ T cells sorted from blood. The receptors here all came from a woman aged 18-29 years in good health.

The rearrangement joins TRBV11-2 to TRBJ2-2; 8 nucleotides align to TRBD1. Germline CDR1 SGHAT, CDR2 FQNNGV. The CDR3 has 16 residues. V trimming: 4 bases; J trimming: 6 bases; junction bases outside the gene matches: 10. CDR3 nucleotides: TGTGCCAGCAGCTCGCCCGCAGGGGGCGTCGCCGGGGAGCTGTTTTTT. It yields the protein CASSSPAGGVAGELFF.

This chain joins TRBV27 and TRBJ2-7; D perhaps matches TRBD2 (6 bases). The CDR3 consists of 12 residues. V was clipped by 6 bases and J by 5 bases, with 11 bases between them. Germline V gene sequence: CDR1 MNHEY, CDR2 SMNVEV (reference sequence). CDR3: CASSKEGDEQYF. For the CDR3, the DNA is TGTGCCAGCAGCAAGGAGGGCGACGAGCAGTACTTC.

V is TRBV5-6 and J is TRBJ1-6; D gene ambiguous. In germline, CDR1 is SGHDT, CDR2 YYEEEE. Trimming left V 4 bases short and J 5 bases short, with 4 bases between. This CDR3 is built from 12 residues. The CDR3: CASSQDNSPLHF. CDR3 bases: TGTGCCAGCAGCCAGGATAATTCACCCCTCCACTTT.

The chain links TRBV28 to TRBJ2-7, with 10 nucleotides matching TRBD1. Germline CDR1 and CDR2: MDHEN and SYDVKM. The CDR3 totals 16 residues. V was clipped by 2 bases and J by 7 bases; unmatched bases: 11. CDR3 bases: TGTGCCAGCAGTTTAACCCCAGGACAGGGGGGAGGGGAGCAGTACTTC. Its protein product is CASSLTPGQGGGEQYF. The variable domain in full, completed from reference TRBV28 and TRBJ2-7, reads DVKVTQSSRYLVKRTGEKVFLECVQDMDHENMFWYRQDPGLGLRLIYFSYDVKMKEKGDIPEGYSVSREKKERFSLILESASTNQTSMYLCASSLTPGQGGGEQYFGPGTRLTVT.

The chain is built from TRBV9 and TRBJ2-7; 8 nucleotides match TRBD2. Unmatched junction bases numbered 8, after V lost 1 base and J lost 5 bases. Germline CDR1 reads SGDLS; CDR2 reads YYNGEE. This CDR3 has 15 amino acids. The CDR3 DNA is TGTGCCAGCAGCGTATCGGGAGGGGAGGTTCACGAGCAGTACTTC. This gives the protein CASSVSGGEVHEQYF.

This clonotype was seen a few times. This chain uses TRBV12-3 or TRBV12-4 with TRBJ2-1; D is ambiguous. With 2 bases removed from V and 6 bases from J, the gap between germline ends came to 8 bases. This CDR3 has 13 amino acids. The CDR3 region has the DNA TGTGCCAGCAGTTTAAGGCCCTTCAATGAGCAGTTCTTC. The encoded protein is CASSLRPFNEQFF.

This rearrangement joins TRBV10-3 to TRBJ2-2; D gene unclear. Looked up from germline, CDR1 is ENHRY and CDR2 is SYGVKD. Trimming stripped 8 bases from V and 4 bases from J, with 11 bases between. This CDR3 is built from 13 residues. CDR3 DNA sequence: TGTGCCATCCCCGGGCCCCTCACCGGGGAGCTGTTTTTT. Protein: CAIPGPLTGELFF.

This clonotype was counted a few times. V and J are TRBV12-3 or TRBV12-4 and TRBJ2-2; D unresolved. This CDR3 spans 12 amino acids. V lost 7 bases and J 6 bases, leaving 9 bases between the germline ends. CDR3 bases: TGTGCCAGCAACCCCCCCCCCGGGGAGCTGTTTTTT. It yields the protein CASNPPPGELFF.

The rearrangement links TRBV19 to TRBJ2-1; tentative D call: TRBD2 (5 bases). The V gene's germline CDR1 is LNHDA and CDR2 SQIVND (reference sequence). This CDR3 contains 13 residues. V gave up 3 bases and J gave up 3 bases, with 6 bases separating them. The CDR3 region is CASSIRDYNEQFF. The CDR3 DNA is TGTGCCAGTAGTATCCGGGACTACAATGAGCAGTTCTTC.

In its sample, this clonotype was seen a few times. J is TRBJ2-2 and V is TRBV4-2; maybe TRBD1 (5 bases). Trimming removed 0 bases from V and 1 base from J, with 15 bases in between. CDR3 length equals 18 residues. Germline CDR1 reads LGHNA; CDR2 reads YNFKEQ. Here the CDR3 reads CASSQETAGKENTGELFF. CDR3 DNA sequence: TGTGCCAGCAGCCAAGAAACGGCAGGGAAAGAGAACACCGGGGAGCTGTTTTTT.

The chain is built from TRBV27 and TRBJ2-1; 12 bases line up with TRBD1. This CDR3 has 19 amino acids. The ends lost 0 bases at V and 4 bases at J; junction bases unmatched: 10. The germline CDR1 and CDR2 sequences are MNHEY and SMNVEV (reference sequence). The CDR3 protein is CASSLSGTGGLSEYNEQFF. The CDR3 bases are TGTGCCAGCAGTTTATCCGGGACAGGGGGCCTGTCCGAGTACAATGAGCAGTTCTTC.

This clonotype has a handful of counts. The J gene is TRBJ2-5, the V gene TRBV7-2, with TRBD2 matching 11 bases. V lost 4 bases to trimming and J lost 3 bases; unmatched junction nucleotides: 7. The CDR3 contains 16 residues. Per germline, CDR1 SGHTA and CDR2 FQGNSA. The CDR3 here is CASSSWTSGYEETQYF. In nucleotides, the CDR3 is TGTGCCAGCAGCTCCTGGACTAGCGGGTACGAAGAGACCCAGTACTTC.

This clonotype has only a few counts. The chain uses TRBV29-1 and TRBJ1-1, with D unresolved. The CDR3 contains 12 residues. CDR1 SQVTM and CDR2 ANQGSEA come from the germline V gene. The germline V and J ends were trimmed by 5 bases and 1 base, with 8 bases remaining between them. The CDR3 DNA sequence: TGCAGCGTTTGGCGGGAGAACACTGAAGCTTTCTTT. This translates into CSVWRENTEAFF.

The gene calls are TRBV7-3 and TRBJ2-7, with no clear D. Germline CDR1 and CDR2: SGHTA and FQGTGA. Deletions cut 1 base from V and 2 bases from J, with 6 bases between. The CDR3 loop spans 13 amino acids. This CDR3 is CASSLNGAYEQYF. The CDR3 bases are TGTGCCAGCAGCTTAAACGGAGCCTACGAGCAGTACTTC.

This chain joins TRBV13 and TRBJ2-1; 9 positions match TRBD2. The CDR3 covers 19 residues. The junction had 16 bases not matched to a gene; V was cut back by 4 bases and J by 3 bases. Germline assignment: CDR1 PRHDT and CDR2 FYEKMQ (reference sequence). The CDR3 sequence is CASSSVVGTAGGYYNEQFF. CDR3 nucleotide sequence: TGTGCCAGCAGCTCAGTTGTTGGGACAGCGGGAGGTTACTACAATGAGCAGTTCTTC.

This clonotype has a handful of counts. This chain joins TRBV27 and TRBJ2-2; possible D gene TRBD2, 6 bases. The V gene lost 8 bases and the J gene lost 1 base, with 11 bases spanning the gap. The CDR3 runs to 14 residues. CDR1 and CDR2 (germline): MNHEY, SMNVEV (reference sequence). The CDR3 spells CASANGGNTGELFF. The DNA of the CDR3 is TGTGCCAGCGCCAACGGGGGGAACACCGGGGAGCTGTTTTTT.

There are many counts of this clonotype. The rearrangement links TRBV20-1 to TRBJ2-5; 9 nucleotides agree with TRBD2. CDR1 is DFQATT and CDR2 is SNEGSKA in the germline V gene (reference sequence). This CDR3 is built from 16 residues. V was clipped by 2 bases and J by 2 bases; unmatched bases: 9. The CDR3 here is CSARPSSGVLQETQYF. In DNA form, the CDR3 reads TGCAGTGCTAGACCATCTAGCGGGGTCTTACAAGAGACCCAGTACTTC.

CDR3 bases: TGTGCCAGCAGTCAAGGGTTTGAAGCTTTCTTT. It specifies CASSQGFEAFF. The J gene is TRBJ1-1, the V gene TRBV6-5, with unresolved D. V was clipped by 5 bases and J by 7 bases, with 8 bases between them. The germline CDR1 and CDR2 sequences are MNHEY and SVGAGI. This CDR3 has 11 residues.

This clonotype was picked up a small number of times. The V gene is TRBV5-1, the J gene TRBJ2-1; D is unresolved. Germline assignment: CDR1 SGHRS and CDR2 YFSETQ. V was clipped by 5 bases and J by 7 bases, with 13 bases between them. This CDR3 contains 13 residues. The DNA for the CDR3 is TGCGCCAGCAGGATTTGGGGTAGTAATGAGCAGTTCTTC. As protein: CASRIWGSNEQFF. The full variable domain, with the rest looked up from reference TRBV5-1 and TRBJ2-1, is KAGVTQTPRYLIKTRGQQVTLSCSPISGHRSVSWYQQTPGQGLQFLFEYFSETQRNKGNFPGRFSGRQFSNSRSEMNVSTLELGDSALYLCASRIWGSNEQFFGPGTRLTVL.

The genes are TRBV20-1 and TRBJ2-1; D is unresolved. Germline CDR1 reads DFQATT; CDR2 reads SNEGSKA (reference sequence). The CDR3 runs to 17 residues. V lost 2 bases and J lost 3, with 20 bases in between. In DNA form, the CDR3 reads TGCAGTGCTAGACCTTATTCGACTCAAGGGCTCTACAATGAGCAGTTCTTC. This encodes CSARPYSTQGLYNEQFF.

This chain connects TRBV29-1 to TRBJ2-5, with a possible D match to TRBD1 (5 bases). Germline-derived CDR1 and CDR2 are SQVTM and ANQGSEA. The CDR3 contains 14 residues. V was trimmed by 0 bases and J by 4 bases, leaving 12 bases between them. The CDR3 DNA follows: TGCAGCGTTGAAGAATCCGGCAGGGTAGAGACCCAGTACTTC. This encodes CSVEESGRVETQYF.

This clonotype was observed many times. The rearrangement uses TRBV29-1 and TRBJ1-2; D ambiguous. CDR1 is SQVTM and CDR2 is ANQGSEA in the germline V gene. With 7 bases removed from V and 4 bases from J, the gap between germline ends came to 19 bases. The CDR3 is 14 amino acids. Here the CDR3 DNA reads TGCAGCGCAACTGTCAACCCCATTGCCTATGGCTACACCTTC. The encoded protein is CSATVNPIAYGYTF.

This clonotype showed up many times. V usage is TRBV25-1 and J usage is TRBJ1-1, with D possibly matching TRBD1 (6 bases). V was shortened by 7 bases and J by 0 bases, with 12 bases between the two germline ends. This CDR3 contains 14 residues. Germline CDR1 reads MGHDK; CDR2 reads SYGVNS. The CDR3 DNA reads TGTGCCAGCATCCCCGGACAGCTGAACACTGAAGCTTTCTTT. It specifies CASIPGQLNTEAFF. The variable domain in full, with the rest retrieved from reference TRBV25-1 and TRBJ1-1, is EADIYQTPRYLVIGTGKKITLECSQTMGHDKMYWYQQDPGMELHLIHYSYGVNSTEKGDLSSESTVSRIRTEHFPLTLESARPSHTSQYLCASIPGQLNTEAFFGQGTRLTVV.

The sample holds many counts of this clonotype. CDR3 region: CASSPTGRTEAFF. The CDR3 region has the DNA TGTGCCAGCAGCCCGACAGGGAGGACTGAAGCTTTCTTT. The V and J genes are TRBV7-9 and TRBJ1-1; 7 bases match TRBD1. V trimming: 5 bases; J trimming: 5 bases; junction bases outside the gene matches: 5. Germline V gene sequence: CDR1 SEHNR, CDR2 FQNEAQ (reference sequence). The CDR3 spans 13 residues.

This clonotype has more than one count but fewer than ten. V is TRBV2 and J is TRBJ2-1, with 12 bases identical to TRBD2. After removal of 4 bases from V and 8 bases from J, the junction contained 6 bases not matched to a gene. There are 15 residues in the CDR3. Per germline, CDR1 SNHLY and CDR2 FYNNEI. The CDR3 here is CASSAPSGRAHEQFF. CDR3 nucleotides: TGTGCCAGCAGTGCGCCTAGCGGGAGGGCCCATGAGCAGTTCTTC.

This clonotype was recorded a few times. This chain uses TRBV7-9 with TRBJ2-5, with TRBD2 matching over 10 bases. The germline V gene has CDR1 SEHNR and CDR2 FQNEAQ (reference sequence). V lost 2 bases and J lost 5; bases outside the gene matches: 8. The CDR3 is 16 residues long. CDR3 nucleotides: TGTGCCAGCAGCTTAAGTTTCGGACTAGCGGAGGAGACCCAGTACTTC. Its protein product is CASSLSFGLAEETQYF. The full variable domain, rest sourced from reference TRBV7-9 and TRBJ2-5, is DTGVSQNPRHKITKRGQNVTFRCDPISEHNRLYWYRQTLGQGPEFLTYFQNEAQLEKSRLLSDRFSAERPKGSFSTLEIQRTEQGDSAMYLCASSLSFGLAEETQYFGPGTRLLVL.

V and J are TRBV27 and TRBJ2-7; possible D gene TRBD2, 5 bases. The CDR3 runs 14 residues. Germline values: CDR1 MNHEY, CDR2 SMNVEV (reference sequence). Deletions cut 1 base from V and 0 bases from J, with 7 bases between. The CDR3 sequence is CASSLWSGSYEQYF. Here the CDR3 DNA reads TGTGCCAGCAGTTTATGGAGCGGCTCCTACGAGCAGTACTTC.